The source of this T cell receptor (beta chain) is a study of blood T cell repertoires in COVID-19. Study at large: The samples span acute and convalescent COVID-19 from the United States, Italy and Spain. T cells, B-cell-depleted T cells, or PBMCs provided the cDNA or gDNA that served as material.

Original processing methods: Estimation of nucleated cell counts was performed using reference gene primer amplification. Profiling relied on immunoSEQ multiplex PCR, and the TCRdb table lists in-frame clones only, not all of them. V, J and clone size were drawn from that table, and D and trimming were deduced from the DNA. The sample includes 140,000 to 150,000 clones, more than 75% seen only once; the top ten take approximately 6.1%. The germline CDR1 and CDR2 sequences are ENHRY and SYGVKD. The CDR3 sequence is 12 residues long. The V end lost 4 bases, the J end lost 5 bases, and 7 bases lay between the germline ends.

Input material: peripheral blood. The source is an elderly man with acute or convalescent COVID-19. The V gene is TRBV10-3, the J gene TRBJ2-3; the D gene is possibly TRBD1 (5 bases). The CDR3 here is CAISGQGDTQYF. DNA for the CDR3: TGTGCCATCAGTGGGCAGGGAGATACGCAGTATTTT.